These T cell receptor beta chains were read from a single sample in a study of T cells in Graves' hyperthyroidism and ophthalmopathy. Each CDR3 protein is one row after TCRdb ran MiXCR on the multiplex PCR reads. The data contain about 520,000 distinct CDR3 sequences, less than 25% of them singletons. Sequenced sample: blood. Every receptor here comes from a man between 18 and 29 years old with Graves' hyperthyroidism. CDR3s include the opening cysteine and the closing phenylalanine or tryptophan. The D gene is left open where the match is weak. Some rows have no size entry. The others give once, few or many, or a class for an expanded clone.

v_gene,abundance,j_gene,d_gene,CDR3aa,CDR3nt
TRBV30,few,TRBJ1-2,-,CAWSPGHYGYTF,TGTGCCTGGAGTCCGGGCCACTATGGCTACACCTTC
TRBV12-5,many,TRBJ1-1,TRBD1,CASGQGWAEAFF,TGTGCTAGTGGACAGGGGTGGGCTGAAGCTTTCTTT
TRBV2,-,TRBJ2-7,TRBD2,CASRLAGGLYEQYF,TGTGCCAGCCGACTAGCGGGGGGACTCTACGAGCAGTACTTC
TRBV27,many,TRBJ1-3,-,CVSSGLSGSRNTIYF,TGTGTCAGCAGTGGCCTGTCCGGGAGCCGAAACACCATATATTTT
TRBV7-9,-,TRBJ2-5,TRBD1,CTSSPRTGGETQYF,TGTACCAGCAGCCCGCGGACAGGGGGAGAGACCCAGTACTTC
TRBV12-5,many,TRBJ1-2,TRBD1,CASGDRGGYGYTF,TGTGCTAGTGGTGACAGGGGAGGCTATGGCTACACCTTC
TRBV7-8,few,TRBJ2-5,TRBD1,CASRWTGSIQETQYF,TGTGCCAGCAGGTGGACAGGTTCTATTCAAGAGACCCAGTACTTC
TRBV2,many,TRBJ2-7,-,CASTEGTAFYEQYF,TGTGCCAGCACCGAAGGGACTGCCTTCTACGAGCAGTACTTC
TRBV29-1,many,TRBJ2-7,TRBD2,CSVSGTSGGLLYEQYF,TGCAGCGTATCCGGGACTAGCGGGGGCCTTTTATACGAGCAGTACTTC
TRBV30,many,TRBJ2-5,-,CAWSATVGGAETQYF,TGTGCCTGGAGTGCTACCGTGGGGGGCGCGGAGACCCAGTACTTC
TRBV6-1,many,TRBJ1-1,TRBD1,CASRRSTGARYDTEAFF,TGTGCCAGCAGACGATCAACAGGGGCGAGATACGACACTGAAGCTTTCTTT
TRBV28,many,TRBJ1-1,-,CASSLRRLTAEAFF,TGTGCCAGCAGTCTACGGAGGTTAACGGCTGAAGCTTTCTTT
TRBV6-6,many,TRBJ1-2,-,CASSYLRAQGSYGYTF,TGTGCCAGCAGTTACCTACGGGCGCAGGGGTCCTATGGCTACACCTTC
TRBV24-1,many,TRBJ2-2,-,CATSKEGLRPHLTGELFF,TGTGCCACCAGTAAAGAGGGACTCCGCCCTCACTTGACCGGGGAGCTGTTTTTT
TRBV12-3/TRBV12-4,many,TRBJ1-2,-,CASKRTRGYGYTF,TGTGCCAGCAAAAGGACCCGGGGCTATGGCTACACCTTC
TRBV11-2,few,TRBJ2-7,-,CASSLDLVIYEQYF,TGTGCCAGCAGCTTAGATCTGGTAATATACGAGCAGTACTTC
TRBV20-1,few,TRBJ1-2,TRBD1,CSAIGQGDYGYTF,TGCAGTGCTATTGGACAGGGGGATTATGGCTACACCTTC
TRBV20-1,-,TRBJ2-7,-,CSAHPPGGGRKEQYF,TGCAGTGCCCACCCCCCGGGAGGGGGCAGGAAAGAGCAGTACTTC
TRBV5-1,many,TRBJ1-3,TRBD1,CASSADRGRGNTIYF,TGCGCCAGCAGCGCCGACAGGGGTCGAGGAAACACCATATATTTT
TRBV28,many,TRBJ1-1,-,CASSSDMEAFF,TGTGCCAGCAGTTCGGACATGGAAGCTTTCTTT
TRBV11-2,-,TRBJ1-5,-,CASSFSDRQPQHF,TGTGCCAGCAGCTTCTCCGACCGTCAGCCCCAGCATTTT
TRBV15,many,TRBJ1-5,-,CATAPGMLGNQPQHF,TGTGCCACCGCCCCCGGGATGTTGGGCAATCAGCCCCAGCATTTT
TRBV15,many,TRBJ1-2,-,CATSREEGDAIYYGYTF,TGTGCCACCAGCAGAGAAGAGGGGGACGCGATTTACTATGGCTACACCTTC
TRBV11-2,-,TRBJ1-5,TRBD1,CASSSRDPQGNGNQPQHF,TGTGCCAGCAGCTCAAGGGACCCACAGGGGAATGGCAATCAGCCCCAGCATTTT
TRBV7-9,many,TRBJ2-7,-,CASSSGLPRAEQYF,TGTGCCAGCAGCTCGGGACTTCCTAGGGCCGAGCAGTACTTC
TRBV25-1,-,TRBJ2-7,TRBD1,CASRPTGGWNYEQYF,TGTGCCAGCAGACCTACAGGGGGCTGGAACTACGAGCAGTACTTC
TRBV28,-,TRBJ1-5,-,CASSLISNQPQHF,TGTGCCAGCAGCCTCATTAGCAATCAGCCCCAGCATTTT
TRBV6-1,few,TRBJ2-7,-,CASRVSSYEQYF,TGTGCCAGCAGGGTGAGCTCCTACGAGCAGTACTTC
TRBV12-3/TRBV12-4,many,TRBJ1-1,-,CASSLDPRRTEAFF,TGTGCCAGCAGTTTGGACCCCAGACGCACTGAAGCTTTCTTT
TRBV6-2/TRBV6-3,-,TRBJ1-1,-,CASSPTSAATEAFF,TGTGCCAGCAGTCCCACATCCGCGGCCACTGAAGCTTTCTTT
TRBV29-1,few,TRBJ2-7,-,CSASLYGSSYEQYF,TGCAGCGCTTCTCTTTACGGAAGCTCCTACGAGCAGTACTTC
TRBV12-3/TRBV12-4,-,TRBJ2-7,TRBD2,CASSSGLAGVNEQYF,TGTGCCAGCAGCAGTGGACTAGCGGGAGTCAACGAGCAGTACTTC
TRBV4-1,-,TRBJ1-2,-,CASSFRTSGYTF,TGCGCCAGCAGCTTCCGGACGAGTGGCTACACCTTC
TRBV27,few,TRBJ2-2,-,CASTDTYTGELFF,TGTGCCAGCACTGACACTTACACCGGGGAGCTGTTTTTT
TRBV15,-,TRBJ1-1,-,CATSRGGHFFAEAFF,TGTGCCACCAGCAGAGGCGGACATTTTTTTGCTGAAGCTTTCTTT
TRBV29-1,many,TRBJ2-7,-,CSVEDIGGSYEQYF,TGCAGCGTGGAGGATATCGGCGGTTCCTACGAGCAGTACTTC
TRBV13,-,TRBJ2-7,TRBD2,CATTSRLADSYEQYF,TGTGCCACCACATCCCGACTAGCGGATTCCTACGAGCAGTACTTC
TRBV6-2/TRBV6-3,-,TRBJ2-7,-,CASSYSPGGDSYEQYF,TGTGCCAGCAGTTACTCTCCTGGCGGGGACTCCTACGAGCAGTACTTC
TRBV18,many,TRBJ1-5,TRBD1,CASSTGQPSNQPQHF,TGTGCCAGCTCAACGGGACAGCCGAGCAATCAGCCCCAGCATTTT
TRBV6-1,few,TRBJ2-7,-,CASSPPRGEPYEQYF,TGTGCCAGCAGTCCCCCCCGGGGAGAACCCTACGAGCAGTACTTC
TRBV5-1,few,TRBJ1-1,-,CASSYRGSGDEAFF,TGCGCCAGCAGCTATAGGGGATCGGGGGATGAAGCTTTCTTT
TRBV20-1,many,TRBJ1-2,TRBD1,CSARVPGQGAYTF,TGCAGTGCTAGAGTCCCCGGACAGGGAGCTTACACCTTC
TRBV15,many,TRBJ2-7,-,CATSRDRKGTYEQYF,TGTGCCACCAGCAGAGATCGTAAGGGGACCTACGAGCAGTACTTC
TRBV28,many,TRBJ2-6,-,CASSPWTASGANVLTF,TGTGCCAGCAGTCCGTGGACAGCCTCTGGGGCCAACGTCCTGACTTTC
TRBV20-1,-,TRBJ1-5,-,CSASLGSQPQHF,TGCAGTGCTAGTTTGGGGTCCCAGCCCCAGCATTTT
TRBV12-3/TRBV12-4,many,TRBJ1-1,-,CASSPDTMNTEAFF,TGTGCCAGCAGCCCCGACACCATGAACACTGAAGCTTTCTTT
TRBV2,-,TRBJ1-1,-,CASSADINTEAFF,TGTGCCAGCAGTGCTGACATCAACACTGAAGCTTTCTTT
TRBV11-2,many,TRBJ1-1,-,CASSANTEAFF,TGTGCCAGCAGTGCCAACACTGAAGCTTTCTTT
TRBV11-2,few,TRBJ1-1,-,CASSLGISNTEAFF,TGTGCCAGCAGCTTGGGAATATCGAACACTGAAGCTTTCTTT